The present entry profiles one T cell receptor beta chain with its context. The CDR3 totals 14 residues. V was clipped by 7 bases and J by 2 bases; unmatched bases: 6. Germline V lookup: CDR1 LNHDA, CDR2 SQIVND (reference sequence). The data belong to a study of blood T cell repertoires in COVID-19. Study summary: PBMCs, B-cell-depleted T cells, or T cells were the source of the cDNA or gDNA that made up the material.

Profiled with immunoSEQ multiplex PCR; TCRdb holds only in-frame clones, not every one. Among 250,000 to 350,000 clones, 88% were seen once, and the ten largest hold about 8.6%. V usage is TRBV19 and J usage is TRBJ1-2; 8 bases fit TRBD1. This TCR came from a man aged 18-30 years with active or convalescent COVID-19. Sequenced sample: peripheral blood. CDR3 protein: CASTRTGRNYGYTF. CDR3 nucleotide sequence: TGTGCCAGTACGAGGACAGGGAGAAACTATGGCTACACCTTC.